The 10 T cell receptor beta chains below were found in one sample sequenced in a study of T cells in Graves' hyperthyroidism and ophthalmopathy (dated by TCRdb to about 2019). Library prep was done by multiplex PCR. TCRdb names Illumina HiSeq 2000 as the instrument used. The TCR beta CDR3 regions were amplified from RNA transcripts. For the first round of RT-PCR on the TCR CDR3, the HTBI primer set was used together with the Qiagen OneStep RT-PCR kit. Starting from the raw public reads, TCRdb applied fastp trimming at Q25, assembled clones with MiXCR and retained in-frame beta chains. Identical CDR3 proteins give one entry, which carries the most common genes and DNA. Present in this sample are approximately 530,000 distinct CDR3 sequences, approximately 15% of which were seen just once. The ten largest clonotypes hold around 19% of the sample. The sample comprised blood. Every receptor here comes from a woman under 30 with Graves' hyperthyroidism.

This clonotype was seen a handful of times. This chain links TRBV27 with TRBJ1-5; 8 bases line up with TRBD1. The CDR3 spans 14 residues. V dropped 3 bases and J dropped 6; count of bases not matched to a gene: 4. CDR1 is MNHEY and CDR2 is SMNVEV in the germline V gene (reference sequence). The CDR3 loop reads CASSFRGRFQPQHF. CDR3 DNA sequence: TGTGCCAGCAGTTTCAGGGGGCGGTTTCAGCCCCAGCATTTT.

To note about this clonotype: A much larger clone differs by one base, so this may be a read error. The chain uses TRBV11-2 and TRBJ2-7; TRBD2 matches at 15 bases. Per the germline V gene, CDR1 is SGHAT and CDR2 is FQNNGV. The CDR3 runs to 16 residues. The CDR3 loop is CAGSSPRTSGGVKQYF. The CDR3 DNA is TGTGCCGGCAGCTCCCCTAGGACTAGCGGGGGGGTGAAGCAGTACTTC.

In this sample, this clonotype turned up many times. The V gene is TRBV7-6, the J gene TRBJ2-3, with D perhaps matching TRBD2 (5 bases). The CDR3 extends over 16 amino acids. Germline V lookup: CDR1 SGHVS, CDR2 FNYEAQ. Trimming took 4 bases from V and 0 from J, leaving 14 bases between them. The DNA of the CDR3 is TGTGCCAGCAGCTCGCCGGCGGGCGGGAGCACAGATACGCAGTATTTT. Its translation: CASSSPAGGSTDTQYF.

J is TRBJ2-7 and V is TRBV12-3 or TRBV12-4, with TRBD2 matching over 7 bases. The CDR3 is 14 amino acids. The trim removed 6 bases at V and 2 bases at J, leaving 7 bases unmatched. The CDR3 bases are TGTGCCAGCAGCCGCGGGGGTCGCGCCTACGAGCAGTACTTC. Translation: CASSRGGRAYEQYF.

The chain combines TRBV4-3 with TRBJ2-2; no clear D. This CDR3 is built from 14 residues. V lost 0 bases and J 7 bases, leaving 9 bases between the germline ends. CDR1 and CDR2 from the germline V gene are LGHNA and YSLEER. The CDR3 region is CASSQDVTIGELFF. DNA of the CDR3: TGCGCCAGCAGCCAAGATGTAACAATCGGGGAGCTGTTTTTT.

In regard to this clonotype: A read error may be the cause here, since a much bigger clone is one base away. The V gene is TRBV20-1, the J gene TRBJ2-5; 9 nucleotides line up with TRBD2. Unmatched junction bases numbered 9, after V lost 8 bases and J lost 5 bases. CDR1 is DFQATT and CDR2 is SNEGSKA in the germline V gene (reference sequence). CDR3 size: 13 residues. The CDR3 DNA reads TGCAGTACTGGCGGGGGGGCCCAGGAGACCCAGTACTTC. Translating it yields CSTGGGAQETQYF.

Only a few counts were recorded for this clonotype. The J gene is TRBJ2-7, the V gene TRBV30; TRBD2 matches at 10 bases. Trimming took 0 bases from V and 6 from J; bases not matched to a gene: 5. The CDR3 loop spans 14 amino acids. Looked up from germline, CDR1 is GTSNPN and CDR2 is SVGIG (reference sequence). The CDR3 DNA follows: TGTGCCTGGAGTGTTAATAGCGGGAGGAGCGAGCAGTACTTC. Protein: CAWSVNSGRSEQYF.

This clonotype was seen only a few times. The chain links TRBV14 to TRBJ2-1, with 8 bases lining up with TRBD2. There are 19 residues in the CDR3. The trim removed 2 bases at V and 0 bases at J, leaving 12 bases unmatched. In germline, CDR1 is SGHDN, CDR2 FVKESK. The CDR3 nucleotides read TGTGCCAGCAGCCAAATTGGACCGGGACTAGTGAGCTCCTACAATGAGCAGTTCTTC. Its translation is CASSQIGPGLVSSYNEQFF.

This clonotype was detected only a few times. This rearrangement joins TRBV5-1 to TRBJ2-1; 13 nucleotides align to TRBD2. J lost 8 bases, V lost 4 bases, and 6 bases had no gene match. The CDR3 extends over 15 amino acids. From germline, CDR1 is SGHRS and CDR2 YFSETQ. The CDR3 nucleotides read TGCGCCAGCAGCGCGGGACTAGCGGGAAGTTATGAGCAGTTCTTC. Translation gives CASSAGLAGSYEQFF.

This clonotype came up many times. The V and J genes are TRBV7-9 and TRBJ2-3, with D perhaps matching TRBD1 (6 bases). Deletions cut 4 bases from V and 0 bases from J, with 8 bases between. CDR3 size: 14 residues. Looked up from germline, CDR1 is SEHNR and CDR2 is FQNEAQ (reference sequence). The DNA of the CDR3 is TGTGCCAGCAGCTCTGGACAGAGCACAGATACGCAGTATTTT. It specifies CASSSGQSTDTQYF.